The present entry profiles one T cell receptor (beta chain) with its context. The clone's antigen remains unknown. Qualities for individual bases were not recorded, and no much larger clone is one base off. Ficoll-Paque density gradient centrifugation was the method used to isolate PBMCs. The record originates from a study of T-cell memory formation after mild COVID-19 (dated by TCRdb to about 2021). Broadly, across the study: TCR sequence clusters from the two donors were largely donor specific. In a couple of donors, T-cell clones that expanded and contracted after mild COVID-19 were tracked by sequencing TCRalpha and TCRbeta repertoires over time. The cohort was made up of two young adult volunteers, one female and one male, who were previously healthy. Broad study findings and their caveats: From day 15 to 85, contracting clones showed balanced CD4/CD8 phenotypes, whereas a second wave of clones that expanded from day 15 to 37 leaned towards CD4+. Contracting CD4+ clones were located mainly in the CM and EM memory subsets, whereas CD8+ clones were found to be enriched in EMRA. Some responding clones were detected in pre-infection memory, which suggested that pre-existing cross-reactive memory T cells had joined the SARS-CoV-2 response. Only a couple of mild cases were covered by the study, and larger cohorts that include severe cases with pre-infection samples were considered necessary. SARS-CoV-2 specificity was not confirmed for the second-wave clones peaking on day 37.

V was cut back by 4 bases and J by 2 bases, leaving a gap of 15 bases between them. For CDR1 and CDR2, the germline V gene lists SGHTA and FQGNSA. Reading from cysteine to phenylalanine, the CDR3 counts 16 amino acids. The CDR3 DNA has 48 bases and is translated from base 1. Sequencing was performed on an Illumina NovaSeq 6000. Using 5'RACE with constant-segment primers, TCRalpha and TCRbeta cDNA libraries were constructed, with sample barcodes and unique molecular identifiers added in the process. RNA was extracted from every sample with Trizol reagent. Amplification of the libraries took two PCR steps, and the second step added a second sample barcode plus Illumina TruSeq adapters. Sequencing of the libraries was done on an Illumina NovaSeq, producing 2 x 150 bp paired-end reads. In the source study's methods: With migec v1.2.7, reads were demultiplexed and then collapsed into UMI-guided consensus sequences. Using mixcr v2.1.11, UMI consensuses were aligned to TRA and TRB V and J templates and then assembled into clonotypes. A clonotype was counted as expanded or contracted only if both edgeR and NoisET called the change significant, with noise models trained on biological replicates. edgeR calls used a false discovery rate-adjusted p below 0.01 and a log2 fold-change threshold of 1. As an exploratory analysis of dynamics, max-normalized trajectories of the 1000 most abundant clonotypes were examined with PCA combined with hierarchical clustering. Each responding clone was given a CD4 or CD8 phenotype based on the CD4+ and CD8+ repertoires, which had been sequenced separately. Using fastp at Q25 and MiXCR, TCRdb reprocessed the public reads and kept productive beta chains. Every CDR3 protein is listed once, alongside the most common genes and DNA of its rows. TCRdb's processing, not the study's, gives the V and J calls here. The sample profile shows approximately 180,000 distinct CDR3 sequences; 16% of them were found once. The top ten constitute 2% to 2.5% of the sample.

Sequencing used PBMCs or a T cell subset sorted from them (not recorded which). The TCR was taken from an adult woman who had mild COVID-19 (a few samples of this study predate the infection). The sample titles of this study are shuffled in the database, so cell type and time point are left out; the donor was told from shared clones. The V and J segments used are TRBV7-2 and TRBJ1-3; the D gene is not confidently resolved. The DNA reads TGTGCCAGCAGCTACCACACCTTCCCGACTGGAAACACCATATATTTT. Its protein is CASSYHTFPTGNTIYF.